What follows are 19 T cell receptor beta chains derived from one specimen sequenced in a study of blood T cells in healthy people across ages. A second PCR, run for roughly 7 to 12 cycles, used a sample-barcoded 5' primer plus a J-beta primer mix. A single record per CDR3 protein comes from TCRdb applying MiXCR to the 5' RACE reads. The table lists 750,000 to 1,000,000 distinct CDR3 sequences, almost 30% of them singletons. These records were also assigned to another study, of T cells of mothers and their children.

The specimen sequenced was blood. All receptors derive from a woman aged 40 to 50 in good health.

This chain links TRBV15 with TRBJ1-5; TRBD1 aligns across 8 bases. Trimming took 0 bases from V and 4 from J; bases not matched to a gene: 8. This CDR3 is 17 amino acids long. The germline V gene has CDR1 LNHNV and CDR2 YYDKDF (reference sequence). This chain's CDR3 is CATSRDRTGQRNQPQHF. DNA of the CDR3: TGTGCCACCAGCAGAGACCGGACAGGGCAGAGGAATCAGCCCCAGCATTTT.

This clonotype was detected only a few times. This sequence joins TRBV29-1 and TRBJ2-5; TRBD2 is a possible D gene (7 bases). CDR3 size: 13 residues. Germline V CDR1 and CDR2: SQVTM, ANQGSEA. V lost 4 bases and J 5 bases, leaving 14 bases between the germline ends. The CDR3 spells CSVGAGAAETQYF. In DNA, the CDR3 is TGCAGCGTTGGTGCGGGGGCCGCCGAGACCCAGTACTTC.

This clonotype was seen more than once but under ten times. This rearrangement joins TRBV11-1 to TRBJ2-3, with TRBD2 matching 11 bases. This CDR3 spans 12 amino acids. Germline lookup yields CDR1 SGHAT and CDR2 FQDESV (reference sequence). After removal of 2 bases from V and 12 bases from J, the junction contained 1 base not matched to a gene. The DNA of the CDR3 is TGTGCCAGCAGCTTACTAGCGGGGGGCCAGTATTTT. Translating it yields CASSLLAGGQYF.

The chain joins TRBV6-1 to TRBJ1-1, with 7 bases fitting TRBD1. CDR1 is MNHNS, CDR2 SASEGT, per germline. V shed 6 bases, J shed 0 bases, and the junction held 7 bases outside the gene matches. The CDR3 totals 15 residues. In DNA form, the CDR3 reads TGTGCCAGCAGATCAGACAGGGAAATGAACACTGAAGCTTTCTTT. Amino acid sequence: CASRSDREMNTEAFF.

V usage is TRBV29-1 and J usage is TRBJ1-3, with D maybe TRBD1 (6 bases). V was clipped by 6 bases and J by 3 bases, with 15 bases between them. Per germline, CDR1 SQVTM and CDR2 ANQGSEA. The CDR3 is 14 amino acids. The CDR3 nucleotides read TGCAGCGTGGGGGCTCGAGGAGGTGGAAACACCATATATTTT. Its protein product is CSVGARGGGNTIYF.

V and J are TRBV27 and TRBJ2-4; 7 positions agree with TRBD1. Trimming took 7 bases from V and 5 from J; bases not matched to a gene: 14. The length of the CDR3 is 16 residues. Looked up from germline, CDR1 is MNHEY and CDR2 is SMNVEV (reference sequence). The CDR3 DNA sequence: TGTGCCAGCACCACAAGGGACAGTCGAAGGGAAAACATTCAGTACTTC. This translates into CASTTRDSRRENIQYF.

This clonotype came up many times. The chain recombines TRBV12-3 or TRBV12-4 with TRBJ2-7; a possible D gene is TRBD1 (6 bases). Deletions cut 5 bases from V and 6 bases from J, with 20 bases between. The CDR3 contains 15 residues. CDR3 bases: TGTGCCAGCAGTCCCATCGGTGACAGGTCTTTCGAGCAGTACTTC. Encoded protein: CASSPIGDRSFEQYF.

This chain joins TRBV7-3 and TRBJ1-1, with TRBD1 as a possible D gene (6 bases). The germline V and J ends were trimmed by 5 bases and 5 bases, with 15 bases remaining between them. This CDR3 is built from 14 residues. Germline loops: CDR1 SGHTA, CDR2 FQGTGA. The CDR3 reads CASSPTGFRTEAFF. DNA for the CDR3: TGTGCCAGCAGCCCTACAGGGTTCAGAACTGAAGCTTTCTTT.

This clonotype was seen a few times. V gene TRBV12-3 or TRBV12-4 combines with J gene TRBJ1-1; D ambiguous. V lost 5 bases and J 5 bases, leaving 12 bases between the germline ends. The CDR3 length is 13 residues. The CDR3 reads CASSPGRRTEAFF. Written as DNA, the CDR3 is TGTGCCAGCAGTCCCGGGAGGAGGACTGAAGCTTTCTTT.

This clonotype showed up just a few times. J is TRBJ1-2 and V is TRBV28; no reliable D call. The V gene's germline CDR1 is MDHEN and CDR2 SYDVKM. V shed 9 bases and J shed 0 bases, with 14 bases lying between them. The CDR3 covers 14 residues. CDR3 amino acids: CASHYRAPNYGYTF. In nucleotides, the CDR3 is TGTGCCAGTCATTACAGAGCCCCTAACTATGGCTACACCTTC.

This clonotype was counted a few times. CDR3 nucleotides: TGTGCCAGCAGTTTAAGAAATTGGCGGGGTGGGGTAGACAATCAGCCCCAGCATTTT. Its protein is CASSLRNWRGGVDNQPQHF. V is TRBV28 and J is TRBJ1-5; D is unresolved. V was pared by 2 bases and J by 3 bases, with 23 bases between. Germline V gene lookup returns CDR1 MDHEN and CDR2 SYDVKM. The CDR3 is made up of 19 amino acids.

Notes on this clonotype: An end of the junction differs from the germline gene, which may be a read error. V usage is TRBV7-7 and J usage is TRBJ2-5; a possible D gene is TRBD2 (5 bases). CDR3 length equals 15 residues. Germline lookup yields CDR1 SSHAT and CDR2 FNYEAQ (reference sequence). CDR3 residues: CASSLGASGKETQYF. The CDR3 bases are TGTGCTAGCAGCTTAGGCGCGAGCGGCAAAGAGACCCAGTACTTC.

In this sample, this clonotype turned up many times. The chain employs TRBV6-1 and TRBJ1-2, with D uncertain. V dropped 7 bases and J dropped 4 bases, with 13 bases sitting between them. The CDR3 covers 13 residues. CDR1 is MNHNS, CDR2 SASEGT, per germline. CDR3 residues: CASTLTRGYGYTF. CDR3 nucleotides: TGTGCCAGCACTTTGACCCGGGGCTATGGCTACACCTTC.

The CDR3 DNA reads TGCGGCGGCAGCTTGTTCGGAAGCTCCTACGAGCAGTACTTC. The encoded protein is CGGSLFGSSYEQYF. This sequence joins TRBV5-1 and TRBJ2-7; no definite D call. Germline loops: CDR1 SGHRS, CDR2 YFSETQ. The CDR3 consists of 14 residues. The complete variable domain, with remaining parts taken from reference TRBV5-1 and TRBJ2-7, reads KAGVTQTPRYLIKTRGQQVTLSCSPISGHRSVSWYQQTPGQGLQFLFEYFSETQRNKGNFPGRFSGRQFSNSRSEMNVSTLELGDSALYLCGGSLFGSSYEQYFGPGTRLTVT.

This clonotype was picked up one time. V and J are TRBV29-1 and TRBJ1-4, with D unclear. CDR3 size: 10 residues. Looked up from germline, CDR1 is SQVTM and CDR2 is ANQGSEA. V was pared by 7 bases and J by 8 bases, with 8 bases between. CDR3 coding DNA: TGCAGCGCCCTAAGGGAAAAACTGTTTTTT. This gives the protein CSALREKLFF. The full variable domain, with the rest looked up from reference TRBV29-1 and TRBJ1-4, is SAVISQKPSRDICQRGTSLTIQCQVDSQVTMMFWYRQQPGQSLTLIATANQGSEATYESGFVIDKFPISRPNLTFSTLTVSNMSPEDSSIYLCSALREKLFFGSGTQLSVL.

This clonotype was observed many times. The CDR3 loop reads CASSLQNQPQHF. The CDR3, as DNA: TGTGCCAGCAGCTTACAAAATCAGCCCCAGCATTTT. The gene calls are TRBV7-9 and TRBJ1-5; D gene uncertain. V was pared by 2 bases and J by 4 bases, with 3 bases between. CDR3 size: 12 residues. The germline gives CDR1 SEHNR, CDR2 FQNEAQ (reference sequence). The full variable domain, in which reference TRBV7-9 and TRBJ1-5 provide the parts outside the CDR3, is DTGVSQNPRHKITKRGQNVTFRCDPISEHNRLYWYRQTLGQGPEFLTYFQNEAQLEKSRLLSDRFSAERPKGSFSTLEIQRTEQGDSAMYLCASSLQNQPQHFGDGTRLSIL.

This rearrangement joins TRBV14 to TRBJ2-2; D is perhaps TRBD1 (6 bases). The CDR3 consists of 15 residues. Germline CDR1 SGHDN, CDR2 FVKESK. The germline V and J ends were trimmed by 1 base and 4 bases, with 10 bases remaining between them. The CDR3 DNA is TGTGCCAGCAGCCAAGTCGGACAGATCACCGGGGAGCTGTTTTTT. This gives the protein CASSQVGQITGELFF.

The gene calls are TRBV12-3 or TRBV12-4 and TRBJ2-1; D perhaps matches TRBD2 (7 bases). The CDR3 is 12 amino acids. The V and J ends lost 11 bases and 8 bases respectively, with 16 bases between them. Written as DNA, the CDR3 is TGTGCCGGCGGGTGGGGGGGCTATGAGCAGTTCTTC. This translates into CAGGWGGYEQFF.

This chain joins TRBV14 and TRBJ2-7, with a tentative D call TRBD2 (6 bases). The V gene's germline CDR1 is SGHDN and CDR2 FVKESK. V was trimmed by 0 bases and J by 2 bases, leaving 17 bases between them. The CDR3 has 17 amino acids. CDR3 DNA: TGTGCCAGCAGCCAAGAGGGTCTAGCGACAACTCCCTACGAGCAGTACTTC. This sequence encodes CASSQEGLATTPYEQYF. Looking up the rest from reference TRBV14 and TRBJ2-7 gives the full variable domain: EAGVTQFPSHSVIEKGQTVTLRCDPISGHDNLYWYRRVMGKEIKFLLHFVKESKQDESGMPNNRFLAERTGGTYSTLKVQPAELEDSGVYFCASSQEGLATTPYEQYFGPGTRLTVT.